Listed below are T cell receptor beta chains from one sample, sequenced in a study of blood T cell repertoires in COVID-19. Here immunoSEQ multiplex PCR was the method, and the copy in TCRdb shows in-frame clones only, minus some. This sample has 130,000 to 150,000 clones, with about 79% found just once. Sample: peripheral blood. These receptor sequences come from a man between 60 and 75 years old with active or convalescent COVID-19. Both conserved end residues are part of each CDR3. D genes are given only for firm matches. The size field is filled for only some rows; it gives once, few, many or a size class.

v_call	d_call	j_call	cdr3_length	clone_size	cdr3_nt	cdr3_aa
TRBV11-3	NA	TRBJ2-1	14	NA	TGTGCCAGCAGCTTAGTACGCACATACAATGAGCAGTTCTTC	CASSLVRTYNEQFF
TRBV6-5	TRBD2	TRBJ2-1	15	once	TGTGCCAGCAGTCAAAAGGGACTAGCTCTCAGAGAGCAGTTCTTC	CASSQKGLALREQFF
TRBV19	TRBD1	TRBJ1-2	14	NA	TGTGCCAGTAGTATCGGACAGGCTAACTATGGCTACACCTTC	CASSIGQANYGYTF
TRBV7-6	TRBD1	TRBJ2-2	15	NA	TGTGCCAGCAGCTTCGGACAGGGTAATGGCGGGGAGCTGTTTTTT	CASSFGQGNGGELFF
TRBV3-1/TRBV3-2	NA	TRBJ2-7	13	many	TGTGCCAGCAGCCACAAGGACATCGTCGAGCAGTACTTC	CASSHKDIVEQYF
TRBV9	NA	TRBJ1-5	17	NA	TGTGCCAGCAGCGTAGAGTGGTCGGGGGGGTCGAATCAGCCCCAGCATTTT	CASSVEWSGGSNQPQHF
TRBV5-1	NA	TRBJ1-5	17	few	TGCGCCAGCAGCCCGGCTCTCAAAGGGGTAAGGGATCAGCCCCAGCATTTT	CASSPALKGVRDQPQHF
TRBV7-2	NA	TRBJ2-7	14	NA	TGTGCCAGCTCTCACGGGCAGGGGCAGTACGAGCAGTACTTC	CASSHGQGQYEQYF
TRBV4-3	NA	TRBJ2-7	14	once	TGCGCCAGCAGCCAAGAGAGAGTAACCGGCGAGCAGTACTTC	CASSQERVTGEQYF
TRBV18	NA	TRBJ1-5	16	NA	TGTGCCAGCTCGTTCGGACAGAGCTATAGCAATCAGCCCCAGCATTTT	CASSFGQSYSNQPQHF
TRBV6-1	NA	TRBJ2-3	12	NA	TGTGCCAGCAGTCGCCAGGGAGATACGCAGTATTTT	CASSRQGDTQYF
TRBV24-1	TRBD1	TRBJ1-1	15	NA	TGTGCCACCAGGGGGGCACAGGGGGTAAGAACTGAAGCTTTCTTT	CATRGAQGVRTEAFF
TRBV13	TRBD1	TRBJ1-4	16	NA	TGTGCCAGCAGCTTCCGCCGGGACAGGGGCTTCGGAAAACTGTTTTTT	CASSFRRDRGFGKLFF